Below are 9 T cell receptor beta chains sequenced from a single sample in a study of T cell repertoires in cytomegalovirus infection. TCRdb reprocessed the reads via MiXCR and lists one record per CDR3 protein. The profile covers 740,000 or so distinct CDR3 sequences, with roughly 35% appearing a single time and under 3% taken by the ten largest. The sample consisted of PBMCs. The receptors originated from a human donor in good health (CMV status not recorded). Some clones in this sample may be carry-over from other donors' samples.

As for this clonotype: One base away lies a much larger clone, so this may be a sequencing read error. The chain recombines TRBV12-3 or TRBV12-4 with TRBJ1-2; the D is unclear. The CDR3 extends over 15 amino acids. V was pared by 3 bases and J by 4 bases, with 15 bases between. The CDR3 spells CASSFNPEVAYGYTF. The CDR3 DNA follows: TGTGCCAGCAGTTTCAATCCTGAGGTCGCCTATGGCTACACCTTC.

This clonotype was counted ten times or more. V usage is TRBV2 and J usage is TRBJ1-4; D remains ambiguous. This CDR3 spans 13 amino acids. In germline, CDR1 is SNHLY, CDR2 FYNNEI. V shed 4 bases and J shed 7 bases, with 10 bases lying between them. CDR3 region: CASSARVSEKLFF. CDR3 DNA: TGTGCCAGCAGTGCAAGGGTTTCTGAAAAACTGTTTTTT.

The sample holds many counts of this clonotype. The rearrangement links TRBV7-2 to TRBJ1-2; the D gene is possibly TRBD1 (5 bases). In germline, CDR1 is SGHTA, CDR2 FQGNSA. The CDR3 loop spans 13 amino acids. V was clipped by 5 bases and J by 2 bases, with 9 bases between them. In DNA form, the CDR3 reads TGTGCCAGCAGCGTAGACAGAAACTATGGCTACACCTTC. It is translated as CASSVDRNYGYTF.

This clonotype was detected only a few times. The CDR3 reads CASSNHRGQYSPLHF. The CDR3 DNA sequence: TGTGCCAGCAGCAACCACAGGGGGCAGTATTCACCCCTCCACTTT. This sequence joins TRBV27 and TRBJ1-6, with 9 bases matching TRBD1. The junction had 8 bases not matched to a gene; V was cut back by 6 bases and J by 8 bases. This CDR3 spans 15 amino acids. The germline gives CDR1 MNHEY, CDR2 SMNVEV (reference sequence).

This clonotype was picked up a small number of times. In DNA form, the CDR3 reads TGCAGCGTTGGGACAGGGGGCTGGGGCTACACCTTC. Its translation is CSVGTGGWGYTF. V usage is TRBV29-1 and J usage is TRBJ1-2, with 11 bases lining up with TRBD1. CDR3 length: 12 amino acids. V gave up 4 bases and J gave up 8 bases; unmatched junction bases: 3. CDR1 is SQVTM and CDR2 is ANQGSEA in the germline V gene.

This clonotype occurred many times. The chain is built from TRBV12-3 or TRBV12-4 and TRBJ2-2; TRBD1 matches 10 bases. V shed 7 bases and J 4 bases; nucleotides not matched to a gene: 6. The CDR3 has 15 residues. The CDR3 here is CASTIRQGATGELFF. For the CDR3, the DNA is TGTGCCAGCACCATCCGACAGGGGGCCACCGGGGAGCTGTTTTTT.

The V and J genes are TRBV7-2 and TRBJ2-5; no definite D call. There are 11 residues in the CDR3. The V end was cut by 3 bases, the J end by 6 bases, with 5 bases between. CDR1 SGHTA and CDR2 FQGNSA come from the germline V gene. CDR3 in amino acids: CASSFTKTQYF. The CDR3 nucleotides read TGTGCCAGCAGCTTCACAAAGACCCAGTACTTC.

The CDR3 DNA follows: TGTGCCAGCAGCGCAGGGGACAGTAGCCGACGTGGCTACACCTTC. Encoded protein: CASSAGDSSRRGYTF. The genes are TRBV7-8 and TRBJ1-2; 7 bases align to TRBD1. CDR1 and CDR2 (germline): SGHVS, FQNEAQ. The CDR3 extends over 15 amino acids. V lost 5 bases to trimming and J lost 7 bases; unmatched junction nucleotides: 13. The full variable domain, its missing parts supplied by reference TRBV7-8 and TRBJ1-2, is GAGVSQSPRYKVAKRGQDVALRCDPISGHVSLFWYQQALGQGPEFLTYFQNEAQLDKSGLPSDRFFAERPEGSVSTLKIQRTQQEDSAVYLCASSAGDSSRRGYTFGSGTRLTVV.

This clonotype was seen a handful of times. The genes are TRBV7-6 and TRBJ2-1; 12 nucleotides line up with TRBD2. Germline V lookup: CDR1 SGHVS, CDR2 FNYEAQ. Trimming cost V 4 bases and J 4 bases; bases outside gene matches: 8. There are 17 residues in the CDR3. The CDR3 bases are TGTGCCAGCAGCTCCGTGACTAGCGGGAGTTGGTACAATGAGCAGTTCTTC. This codes for CASSSVTSGSWYNEQFF.